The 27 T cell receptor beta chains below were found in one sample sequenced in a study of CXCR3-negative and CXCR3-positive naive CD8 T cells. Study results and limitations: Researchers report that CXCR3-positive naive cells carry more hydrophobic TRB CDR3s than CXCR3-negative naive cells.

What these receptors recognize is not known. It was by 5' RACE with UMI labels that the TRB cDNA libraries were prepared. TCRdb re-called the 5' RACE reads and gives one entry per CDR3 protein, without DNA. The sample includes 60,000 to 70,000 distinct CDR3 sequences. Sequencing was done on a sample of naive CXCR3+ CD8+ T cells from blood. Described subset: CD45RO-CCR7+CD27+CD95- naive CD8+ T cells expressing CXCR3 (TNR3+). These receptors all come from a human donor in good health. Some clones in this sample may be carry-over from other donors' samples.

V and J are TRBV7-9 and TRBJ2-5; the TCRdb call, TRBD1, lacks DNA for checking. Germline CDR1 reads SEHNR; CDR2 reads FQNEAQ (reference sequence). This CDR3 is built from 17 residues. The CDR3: CASTITEWDGLFETQYF.

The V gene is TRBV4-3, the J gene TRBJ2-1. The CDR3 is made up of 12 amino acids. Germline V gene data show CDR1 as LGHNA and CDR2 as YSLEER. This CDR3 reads CASSQDSNEQFF.

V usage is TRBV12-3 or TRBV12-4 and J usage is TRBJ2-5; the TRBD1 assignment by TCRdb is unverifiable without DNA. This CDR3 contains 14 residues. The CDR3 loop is CASSPTQDGETQYF.

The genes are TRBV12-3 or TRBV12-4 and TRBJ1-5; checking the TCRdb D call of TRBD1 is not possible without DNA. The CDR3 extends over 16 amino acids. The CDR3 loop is CASSSPGAWKDQPQHF.

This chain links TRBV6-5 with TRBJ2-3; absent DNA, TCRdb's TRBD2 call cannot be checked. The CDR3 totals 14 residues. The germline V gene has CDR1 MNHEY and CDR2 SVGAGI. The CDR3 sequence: CASRLGLGRDTQYF.

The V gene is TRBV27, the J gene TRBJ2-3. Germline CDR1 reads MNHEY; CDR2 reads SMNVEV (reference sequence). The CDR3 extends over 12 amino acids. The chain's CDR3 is CASSAASDTQYF.

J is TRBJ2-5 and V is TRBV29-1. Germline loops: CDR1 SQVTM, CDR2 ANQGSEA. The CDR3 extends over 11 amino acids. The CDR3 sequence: CSVEDFETQYF.

CDR3 in amino acids: CASSEEDRSLNYEQYF. The gene calls are TRBV5-5 and TRBJ2-7; TCRdb designates TRBD1, a call that cannot be tested without DNA. The germline gives CDR1 SGHKS, CDR2 YYEKEE (reference sequence). The CDR3 has 16 amino acids.

The CDR3: CASSYPQDRVDEQFF. The chain uses TRBV6-2 or TRBV6-3 and TRBJ2-1; the D call from TCRdb, TRBD1, cannot be confirmed without DNA. From germline, CDR1 is MNHEY and CDR2 SVGEGT. CDR3 length: 15 residues.

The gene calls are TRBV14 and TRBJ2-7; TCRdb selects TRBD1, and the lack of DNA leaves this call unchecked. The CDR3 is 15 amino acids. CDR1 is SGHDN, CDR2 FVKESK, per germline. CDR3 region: CASSQPDRGPYEQYF.

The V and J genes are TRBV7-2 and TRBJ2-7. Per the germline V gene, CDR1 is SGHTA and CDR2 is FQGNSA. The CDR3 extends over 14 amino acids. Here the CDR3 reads CASSLGGNTYEQYF. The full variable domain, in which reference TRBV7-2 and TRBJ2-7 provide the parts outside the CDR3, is GAGVSQSPSNKVTEKGKDVELRCDPISGHTALYWYRQSLGQGLEFLIYFQGNSAPDKSGLPSDRFSAERTGGSVSTLTIQRTQQEDSAVYLCASSLGGNTYEQYFGPGTRLTVT.

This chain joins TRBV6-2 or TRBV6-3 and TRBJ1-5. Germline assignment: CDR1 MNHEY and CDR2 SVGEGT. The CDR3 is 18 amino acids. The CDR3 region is CASSLLTSDPYSNQPQHF.

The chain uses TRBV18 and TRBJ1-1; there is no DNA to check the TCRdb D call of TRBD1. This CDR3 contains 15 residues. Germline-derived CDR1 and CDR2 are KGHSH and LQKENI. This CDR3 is CASSPPLGGNTEAFF.

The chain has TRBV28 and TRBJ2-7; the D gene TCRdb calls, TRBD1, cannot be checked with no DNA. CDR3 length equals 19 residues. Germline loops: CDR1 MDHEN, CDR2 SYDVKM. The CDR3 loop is CASSTPLQGSTLLSYEQYF.

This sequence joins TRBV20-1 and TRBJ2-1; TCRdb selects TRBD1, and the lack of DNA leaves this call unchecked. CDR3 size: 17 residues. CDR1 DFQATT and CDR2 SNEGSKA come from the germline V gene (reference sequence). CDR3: CSARDPQRGGYGNEQFF.

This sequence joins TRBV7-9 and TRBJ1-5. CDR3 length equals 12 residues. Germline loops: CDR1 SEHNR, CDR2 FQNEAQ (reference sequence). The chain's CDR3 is CASSLVDQPQHF.

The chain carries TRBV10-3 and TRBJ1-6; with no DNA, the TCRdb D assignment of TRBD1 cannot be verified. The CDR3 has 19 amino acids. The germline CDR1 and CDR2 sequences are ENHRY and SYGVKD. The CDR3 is CAISETGQGLSSYNSPLHF.

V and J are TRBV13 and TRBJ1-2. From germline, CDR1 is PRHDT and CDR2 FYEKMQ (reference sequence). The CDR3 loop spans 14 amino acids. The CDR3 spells CASSLGENTYGYTF.

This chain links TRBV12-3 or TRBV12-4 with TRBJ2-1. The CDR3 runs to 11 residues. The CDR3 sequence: CASQDLGKQFF.

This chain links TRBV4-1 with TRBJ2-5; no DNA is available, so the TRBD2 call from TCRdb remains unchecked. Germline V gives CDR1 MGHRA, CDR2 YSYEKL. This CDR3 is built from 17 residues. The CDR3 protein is CASSRGTSGAPTETQYF.

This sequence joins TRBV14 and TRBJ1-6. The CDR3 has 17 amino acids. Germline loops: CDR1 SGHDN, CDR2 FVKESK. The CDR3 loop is CASSQDYAGNYNSPLHF.

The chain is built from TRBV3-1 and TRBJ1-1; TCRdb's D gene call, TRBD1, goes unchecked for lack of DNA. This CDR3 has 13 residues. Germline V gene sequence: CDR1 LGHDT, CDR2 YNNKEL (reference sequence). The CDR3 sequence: CASSPRTGQEAFF.

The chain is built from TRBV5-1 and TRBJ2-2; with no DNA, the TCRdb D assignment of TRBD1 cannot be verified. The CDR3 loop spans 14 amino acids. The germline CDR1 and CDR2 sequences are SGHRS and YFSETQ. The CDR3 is CASSWHRGPGELFF. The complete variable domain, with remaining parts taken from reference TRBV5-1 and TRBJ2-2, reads KAGVTQTPRYLIKTRGQQVTLSCSPISGHRSVSWYQQTPGQGLQFLFEYFSETQRNKGNFPGRFSGRQFSNSRSEMNVSTLELGDSALYLCASSWHRGPGELFFGEGSRLTVL.

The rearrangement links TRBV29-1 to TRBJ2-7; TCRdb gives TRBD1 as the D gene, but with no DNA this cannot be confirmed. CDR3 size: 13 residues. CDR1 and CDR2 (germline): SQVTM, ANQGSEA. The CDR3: CSVETGDSYEQYF.

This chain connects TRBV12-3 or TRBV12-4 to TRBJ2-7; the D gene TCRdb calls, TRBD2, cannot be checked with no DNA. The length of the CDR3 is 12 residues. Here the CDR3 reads CASNERGYEQYF.

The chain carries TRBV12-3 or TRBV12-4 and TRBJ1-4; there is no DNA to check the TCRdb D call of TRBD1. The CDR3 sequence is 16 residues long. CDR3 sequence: CASSPVMRGLGEKLFF.

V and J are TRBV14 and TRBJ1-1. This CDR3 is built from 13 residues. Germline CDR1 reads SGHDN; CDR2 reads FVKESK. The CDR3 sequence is CASSQVLGTEAFF.